The T cell receptor beta chain under discussion was sequenced for a study of memory CD4+ T cells and cytomegalovirus serostatus. Overall study results and limits: About 40% of the roughly 160 known CMV-associated TCRbeta sequences appeared in CD4+ memory.

The sort gate was single viable CD3+CD4+CD8-CD45RO+ cells for memory CD4+ T cells. Total CD4+ T cells were enriched by CD4 positive selection. Comments on this clone: Its matching antigen is unknown.

Profiling relied on immunoSEQ multiplex PCR, and the TCRdb table lists in-frame clones only, not all of them. The sample records about 61,000 clones, more than 75% being singletons. V was trimmed by 4 bases and J by 4 bases, leaving 13 bases between them. The CDR3 runs 14 residues. Looked up from germline, CDR1 is GTSNPN and CDR2 is SVGIG (reference sequence). This chain uses TRBV30 with TRBJ2-2; TRBD1 is a possible D gene (5 bases). This clonotype was sampled from an adult in good health and CMV-seronegative. The sequenced sample consisted of memory CD4+ T cells from blood. The CDR3 coding sequence is TGTGCCTGGACAGGGTTAATTCGCACCGGGGAGCTGTTTTTT. Its translation: CAWTGLIRTGELFF.